Listed below are T cell receptor beta chains from one sample, sequenced in a study of cytomegalovirus exposure and HLA in healthy donors. Using immunoSEQ multiplex PCR, the repertoire was profiled, and TCRdb retains in-frame clones only, with some absent. The sample comprises 74,000 or so clones, approximately 75% of which are singletons, and approximately 7.2% rests with the top ten. Material: PBMCs. The receptors shown here come from a woman aged 40 to 50 in good health and CMV-seronegative. Each CDR3 is given with its conserved first and last residue. The D gene is left open where the match is weak. A row's size may be missing; if present it is once, few, many or a size class.

d_call | j_call | v_call | clone_size | cdr3_aa | cdr3_nt
TRBD2 | TRBJ2-7 | TRBV10-3 | NA | CAISESASGRPPSYYEQYF | TGTGCCATCAGTGAGTCGGCTAGCGGGAGGCCACCAAGTTACTACGAGCAGTACTTC
NA | TRBJ1-4 | TRBV10-3 | NA | CAIRGGVEPNEKLFF | TGTGCCATCAGGGGGGGAGTGGAACCTAATGAAAAACTGTTTTTT
TRBD1 | TRBJ2-7 | TRBV7-9 | NA | CASSLGQGAGEQYF | TGTGCCAGCAGCTTAGGACAGGGGGCAGGCGAGCAGTACTTC
NA | TRBJ2-7 | TRBV11-1 | NA | CASSPEGGMDYEQYF | TGTGCCAGCAGCCCCGAAGGGGGTATGGACTACGAGCAGTACTTC
NA | TRBJ2-7 | TRBV7-9 | NA | CASSPAGGEQYF | TGTGCCAGCAGCCCCGCCGGGGGAGAGCAGTACTTC
NA | TRBJ2-1 | TRBV4-2 | once | CASSQEGGGSYNEQFF | TGTGCCAGCAGCCAAGAAGGGGGGGGGTCCTACAATGAGCAGTTCTTC
TRBD1 | TRBJ2-1 | TRBV5-1 | NA | CASSSPQTGGGGTYNEQFF | TGCGCCAGCAGCTCACCGCAGACAGGGGGCGGTGGGACCTACAATGAGCAGTTCTTC
TRBD1 | TRBJ2-5 | TRBV5-1 | NA | CASNYRDRGLETQYF | TGCGCCAGCAACTACCGGGACAGGGGGCTAGAGACCCAGTACTTC
TRBD1 | TRBJ1-4 | TRBV6-6 | NA | CASSSPDRGDEKLFF | TGTGCCAGCAGTTCCCCAGACAGGGGTGATGAAAAACTGTTTTTT
TRBD2 | TRBJ2-3 | TRBV28 | NA | CASTGGSTDTQYF | TGTGCCAGCACCGGCGGGAGTACAGATACGCAGTATTTT
NA | TRBJ2-5 | TRBV2 | once | CASSDHFRETQYF | TGTGCCAGCAGTGACCACTTTCGTGAGACCCAGTACTTC
TRBD2 | TRBJ2-2 | TRBV7-2 | NA | CASSLARRGGAGELFF | TGTGCCAGCAGCTTAGCGAGGCGGGGGGGCGCCGGGGAGCTGTTTTTT
NA | TRBJ1-1 | TRBV2 | NA | CASTLGPLLNTEAFF | TGTGCCAGCACCCTGGGCCCTCTCCTGAACACTGAAGCTTTCTTT
TRBD2 | TRBJ2-5 | TRBV5-5 | few | CASSLYSGGAPRETQYF | TGTGCCAGCAGCTTGTATAGCGGGGGGGCCCCGCGAGAGACCCAGTACTTC
NA | TRBJ2-7 | TRBV28 | NA | CASSFEGEGSYEQYF | TGTGCCAGCAGTTTTGAAGGGGAAGGGTCCTACGAGCAGTACTTC
NA | TRBJ2-3 | TRBV10-1 | NA | CASSESGLMGTDTQYF | TGCGCCAGCAGTGAGTCCGGACTAATGGGCACAGATACGCAGTATTTT
TRBD2 | TRBJ2-2 | TRBV2 | NA | CASSLLAGGTGELFF | TGTGCCAGCAGTCTGCTAGCGGGGGGGACCGGGGAGCTGTTTTTT
NA | TRBJ2-6 | TRBV6-6 | NA | CAGNSHSGANVLTF | TGTGCCGGAAACAGTCACTCTGGGGCCAACGTCCTGACTTTC
NA | TRBJ2-1 | TRBV30 | NA | CAWSALVRGHGQFF | TGTGCCTGGAGTGCACTGGTCAGGGGCCATGGGCAGTTCTTC
TRBD1 | TRBJ1-2 | TRBV5-1 | once | CASSTGQGRGYGYTF | TGCGCCAGCAGCACCGGACAGGGTCGGGGCTATGGCTACACCTTC
TRBD1 | TRBJ2-7 | TRBV19 | few | CASSLGDRGYEQYF | TGTGCCAGTAGTTTAGGGGACAGGGGCTACGAGCAGTACTTC
NA | TRBJ2-1 | TRBV11-2 | NA | CASSLAGAHNEQFF | TGTGCCAGCAGCTTAGCTGGAGCTCACAATGAGCAGTTCTTC
NA | TRBJ2-2 | TRBV5-1 | NA | CASSLGQGENTGELFF | TGCGCCAGCAGCTTGGGACAAGGCGAGAACACCGGGGAGCTGTTTTTT
TRBD2 | TRBJ2-1 | TRBV11-2 | few | CASSLGLATYNEQFF | TGTGCCAGCAGTCTCGGACTAGCGACGTACAATGAGCAGTTCTTC
TRBD2 | TRBJ2-3 | TRBV30 | NA | CAWSAWASGRPTDTQYF | TGTGCCTGGAGTGCTTGGGCTAGCGGACGCCCCACAGATACGCAGTATTTT
TRBD1 | TRBJ2-5 | TRBV7-6 | once | CASRRDRGFETQYF | TGTGCCAGCAGACGAGACAGGGGATTTGAGACCCAGTACTTC
NA | TRBJ1-1 | TRBV11-1 | NA | CASSFGGSAMNTEAFF | TGTGCCAGCAGCTTTGGAGGCAGCGCCATGAACACTGAAGCTTTCTTT
NA | TRBJ1-2 | TRBV6-5 | once | CASGNRDWRLWGYTF | TGTGCCAGCGGGAACAGGGATTGGCGGCTATGGGGCTACACCTTC
TRBD1 | TRBJ1-2 | TRBV30 | NA | CALARTGYGYTF | TGTGCCCTCGCGAGGACAGGGTATGGCTACACCTTC
NA | TRBJ1-1 | TRBV5-4 | NA | CASNMRGGPLNTEAFF | TGTGCCAGCAACATGAGGGGGGGCCCATTGAACACTGAAGCTTTCTTT
TRBD2 | TRBJ2-5 | TRBV5-1 | few | CASSESLAGEGEQYF | TGCGCCAGCAGCGAGTCACTAGCGGGAGAGGGGGAGCAGTACTTC
TRBD1 | TRBJ1-5 | TRBV5-1 | NA | CASSRDRGGQPQHF | TGCGCCAGCAGCCGCGACAGGGGCGGTCAGCCCCAGCATTTT
TRBD1 | TRBJ2-7 | TRBV19 | NA | CASSTRWGQGAYEQYF | TGTGCCAGTAGTACCCGGTGGGGACAGGGGGCCTACGAGCAGTACTTC
NA | TRBJ2-2 | TRBV5-1 | NA | CASSLQGGYTGELFF | TGCGCCAGCAGCCTGCAGGGGGGTTACACCGGGGAGCTGTTTTTT
NA | TRBJ2-2 | TRBV27 | NA | CASSFIGSFSGELFF | TGTGCCAGCAGTTTTATAGGGAGTTTCAGCGGGGAGCTGTTTTTT
TRBD1 | TRBJ2-6 | TRBV7-6 | NA | CASSFAGQGGANVLTF | TGTGCCAGCAGCTTCGCCGGACAGGGTGGGGCCAACGTCCTGACTTTC
NA | TRBJ2-7 | TRBV7-2 | NA | CASKRGGSYEQYF | TGTGCCAGCAAAAGGGGGGGGTCCTACGAGCAGTACTTC
NA | TRBJ2-7 | TRBV2 | NA | CASSPPGLNYEQYF | TGTGCCAGCAGTCCCCCGGGACTGAATTACGAGCAGTACTTC
NA | TRBJ1-6 | TRBV9 | few | CASSGGYGNSPLHF | TGTGCCAGCAGCGGAGGGTATGGTAATTCACCCCTCCACTTT
TRBD2 | TRBJ2-4 | TRBV7-2 | NA | CASSSPGRGKNIQYF | TGTGCCAGCAGCTCCCCGGGGAGGGGCAAAAACATTCAGTACTTC
NA | TRBJ2-7 | TRBV5-1 | NA | CASSLEGYYEQYF | TGCGCCAGCAGCTTGGAGGGGTACTACGAGCAGTACTTC